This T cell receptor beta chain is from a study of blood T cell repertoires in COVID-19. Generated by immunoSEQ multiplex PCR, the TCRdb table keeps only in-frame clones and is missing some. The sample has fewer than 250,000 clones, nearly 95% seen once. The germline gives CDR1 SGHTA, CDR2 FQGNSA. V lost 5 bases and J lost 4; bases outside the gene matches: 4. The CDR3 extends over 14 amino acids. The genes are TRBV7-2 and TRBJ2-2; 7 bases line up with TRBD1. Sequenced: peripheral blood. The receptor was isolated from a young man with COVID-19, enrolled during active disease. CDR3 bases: TGTGCCAGCAGCCTGGGGACAGTCACCGGGGAGCTGTTTTTT. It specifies CASSLGTVTGELFF.